This TCR beta chain was identified in a study of cytomegalovirus exposure and HLA in healthy donors. Study overall: Drawn from HLA-typed donors, about 82 million unique TCRs were held in an early data release.

Germline V CDR1 and CDR2: SNHLY, FYNNEI. The CDR3 contains 18 residues. V shed 6 bases, J shed 2 bases, and the junction held 11 bases outside the gene matches. Notes on the study in general: Cytomegalovirus-associated status was assigned to approximately 160 TCR beta chains. Several V segments, TRBV6-2 and TRBV6-3 among them, could not be told apart and were dropped.

This clone has just one count. The antigen remains undetermined. Primers for the PCR totalled 60 Vbeta and 13 Jbeta. The method was immunoSEQ multiplex PCR; TCRdb's version includes in-frame clones alone and lacks a portion of them. The sample shows about 43,000 clones, 50% to 75% of them seen only once. This chain joins TRBV2 and TRBJ2-6; TRBD1 matches 9 bases. The source is a human donor in good health. Specimen: PBMCs. The CDR3 sequence is CASRVTGGAFTGANVLTF. The CDR3 region has the DNA TGTGCCAGCAGGGTAACAGGGGGCGCGTTCACTGGGGCCAACGTCCTGACTTTC.